This T cell receptor (beta chain) was found in a study of CD8+ T cells in alopecia areata. Study-level information: Treatment comprised oral tofacitinib, 5 to 10 mg twice daily, in treated patients. Severity was scored as percentage of affected scalp area in treated patients.

It was cDNA, reverse transcribed from extracted RNA, that served as the sequencing template. Method: immunoSEQ multiplex PCR; TCRdb's copy keeps in-frame clones and lacks some. The data contain fewer than 110,000 clones, 50% to 60% of them singletons. Broader study findings: Normal scalp showed lower clonality than lesional scalp, especially alopecia totalis/universalis.

Deletions cut 3 bases from V and 8 bases from J, with 16 bases between. CDR3 size: 14 residues. Germline V CDR1 and CDR2: SGHTA, FQGNSA. Treatment of the sample: oral pan-JAK inhibitor, 5-10 mg twice daily. Remarks on this clone: Its target is unknown.

This chain links TRBV7-2 with TRBJ2-5; D may be TRBD2 (5 bases). The sample consisted of CD8+ T cells sorted from blood, taken between weeks 55 and 65, from a patient treated with tofacitinib. The source of this sequence is a human donor with alopecia areata. The CDR3 bases are TGTGCCAGCAGCTTGGCCGACACTCCGGGAACCCAGTACTTC. Translation: CASSLADTPGTQYF.